The rows below give T cell receptor beta chains drawn from one sample of a study of T cells and Merkel cell carcinoma outcomes. Repertoires were generated with immunoSEQ multiplex PCR, while TCRdb's copy carries only in-frame clones and drops some. The sample consists of 8,000 to 9,500 clones, less than 90% of them appearing once. The specimen was tumor tissue from Merkel cell carcinoma. These TCRs come from a human donor with Merkel cell carcinoma. Each CDR3 is given with its conserved first and last residue. The D gene is left open where the match is weak. Clone size is stated in some rows and not others, as once, few, many or a class when expanded.

TRBV25-1	-	-	TRBJ2-7	TGTGCTAGCAGTCCGTGGTCCGCGGCCTACGAGCAGTACTTC	CASSPWSAAYEQYF
TRBV7-9	TRBD1	-	TRBJ1-3	TGTGCCAGCAGTCTGACAGGGGGGTTCTCTGGAAACACCATATATTTT	CASSLTGGFSGNTIYF
TRBV5-4	-	-	TRBJ2-5	TGTGCCAGCAGCTTGAAAGTTGGGGACCAAGAGACTCAGTACTTC	CASSLKVGDQETQYF
TRBV23-1	TRBD1	few	TRBJ2-5	TGCGCCAGCAGTAGACAGGGAAGAGAGACCCAGTACTTC	CASSRQGRETQYF
TRBV7-9	TRBD1	once	TRBJ2-5	TGTGCCAGCGGCGACAGGGTCTGGGAGACCCAGTACTTC	CASGDRVWETQYF
TRBV2	TRBD2	-	TRBJ2-3	TGTGCCAGCAGTTGGGAGGGTGATACGCAGTATTTT	CASSWEGDTQYF
TRBV18	-	-	TRBJ1-1	TGTGCCAGCTCACCCCTGGCGGGGGAGAACACTGAAGCTTTCTTT	CASSPLAGENTEAFF
TRBV18	-	few	TRBJ1-5	TGTGCCAGCTCACCAAGGTTGGCCGTTAGGCCCCAGCATTTT	CASSPRLAVRPQHF
TRBV6-6	TRBD1	few	TRBJ1-4	TGTGCCAGCAGTCGTCCAGAGGGACAGATGAATGAAAAACTGTTTTTT	CASSRPEGQMNEKLFF
TRBV14	-	few	TRBJ2-5	TGTGCCAGCAGCCAAGACTGGGCAGAGACCCAGTACTTC	CASSQDWAETQYF
TRBV7-2	-	-	TRBJ2-7	TGTGCCAGCAGCCAGGACTTTACCTACGAGCAGTACTTC	CASSQDFTYEQYF
TRBV7-2	TRBD2	-	TRBJ2-3	TGTGCCAGCAGCTTATCTTGCGGGGGGGCCTCAGATACGCAGTATTTT	CASSLSCGGASDTQYF
TRBV6-6	TRBD1	-	TRBJ1-1	TGTGCCAGCACAGCGGGACAGACGAACACTGAAGCTTTCTTT	CASTAGQTNTEAFF
TRBV7-9	-	-	TRBJ2-7	TGTGCCAGCAGCCCTAAGGGGATCGAGCAGTACTTC	CASSPKGIEQYF
TRBV7-9	TRBD1	-	TRBJ1-1	TGTGCCAGCAGCTTCGCCGGGACAGCCGAAGCTTTCTTT	CASSFAGTAEAFF
TRBV7-6	-	-	TRBJ2-7	TGTGCCAGCAGCTTATCCCTCTGGGACGAGCAGTACTTC	CASSLSLWDEQYF
TRBV18	-	-	TRBJ1-1	TGTGCCAGCTCATACGGGGGAAACACTGAAGCTTTCTTT	CASSYGGNTEAFF
TRBV6-5	-	-	TRBJ1-6	TGTGCCAGCAGCAACGACGCGTCACCCCTCCACTTT	CASSNDASPLHF
TRBV7-2	-	-	TRBJ2-3	TGTGCCAGCAAGCGCCTTAGTGGGGGTGGCACAGATACGCAGTATTTT	CASKRLSGGGTDTQYF
TRBV4-3	TRBD1	-	TRBJ2-7	TGCGCCAGCAGCCAAGACGACAGGGGAATCTACGAGCAGTACTTC	CASSQDDRGIYEQYF
TRBV15	TRBD1	-	TRBJ2-7	TGTGCCACCAGCGGGGACAGCCTCTACGAGCAGTACTTC	CATSGDSLYEQYF
TRBV9	-	-	TRBJ1-1	TGTGCCAGCAGCGTAGTTGGGGTTTCGAACACTGAAGCTTTCTTT	CASSVVGVSNTEAFF
TRBV14	TRBD1	-	TRBJ1-1	TGTGCCAGCAGCCAACAACCGGGACAGGGGAGCACTGAAGCTTTCTTT	CASSQQPGQGSTEAFF
TRBV11-2	-	-	TRBJ1-2	TGTGCCAGCAGCTTAGGCAACTATGGCTACACCTTC	CASSLGNYGYTF
TRBV6-5	TRBD1	once	TRBJ2-1	TGTGCCAGCAGTTACCTCGACAGGGCCAATGAGCAGTTCTTC	CASSYLDRANEQFF
TRBV27	-	-	TRBJ2-7	TGTGCCAGCAGTTTAGGAACAGGGTCCTACGAGCAGTACTTC	CASSLGTGSYEQYF
TRBV18	TRBD1	-	TRBJ1-2	TGTGCCAGCTCACCATTTGGACAGGGGGAAGGCTACACCTTC	CASSPFGQGEGYTF
TRBV6-5	-	-	TRBJ1-1	TGTGCCAGCAGTTACGAACAGGGAAGCTCAGCTTTCTTT	CASSYEQGSSAFF
TRBV27	-	-	TRBJ2-1	TGTGCCAGCAGGTCCCTAGCCAACAATGAGCAGTTCTTC	CASRSLANNEQFF
TRBV6-5	-	-	TRBJ2-3	TGTGCCAGCACTCCCATGGGGGCAGATACGCAGTATTTT	CASTPMGADTQYF
TRBV20-1	-	-	TRBJ2-1	TGCAGTGCCTTGAGGAACAATGAGCAGTTCTTC	CSALRNNEQFF
TRBV5-1	-	-	TRBJ2-7	TGCGCCAGCAGCTTGGCAGCTGGGGGGTACGAGCAGTACTTC	CASSLAAGGYEQYF
TRBV7-2	-	-	TRBJ1-6	TGTGCCAGCAGCTCACAGGGCCTTGAATCACCCCTCCACTTT	CASSSQGLESPLHF
TRBV27	TRBD1	-	TRBJ2-7	TGTGCCAGCAGACTACAGGGGGCAGGGAACGAGCAGTACTTC	CASRLQGAGNEQYF
TRBV5-1	-	-	TRBJ1-5	TGCGCCAGCAGCTTGGACGATCCTGACAGGCAGCCCCAGCATTTT	CASSLDDPDRQPQHF
TRBV5-1	TRBD1	once	TRBJ2-7	TGCGCCAGCAGCCCAACAGGGGGTCTGCACGAGCAGTACTTC	CASSPTGGLHEQYF
TRBV5-1	-	-	TRBJ1-4	TGCGCCAGCAGCTCCGTGATAGGGGCTGAAAAACTGTTTTTT	CASSSVIGAEKLFF
TRBV29-1	-	-	TRBJ2-5	TGCAGCCATTGGGGTAGGGGAGAGACCCAGTACTTC	CSHWGRGETQYF
TRBV5-1	TRBD1	-	TRBJ2-5	TGCGCCAGCAGCGGCGGGACAGGTTTCCAAGAGACCCAGTACTTC	CASSGGTGFQETQYF
TRBV19	TRBD1	-	TRBJ1-5	TGTGCCAGTAGTACAGGGACAGGAGGCAATCAGCCCCAGCATTTT	CASSTGTGGNQPQHF
TRBV5-1	TRBD2	-	TRBJ2-3	TGCGCCAGCAGCTTGAGGACTAGCGGGGGGGTTAGCACAGATACGCAGTATTTT	CASSLRTSGGVSTDTQYF
TRBV5-1	-	-	TRBJ2-7	TGCGCCAGCAGCAAAGAGGACGGAGCCTACGAGCAGTACTTC	CASSKEDGAYEQYF